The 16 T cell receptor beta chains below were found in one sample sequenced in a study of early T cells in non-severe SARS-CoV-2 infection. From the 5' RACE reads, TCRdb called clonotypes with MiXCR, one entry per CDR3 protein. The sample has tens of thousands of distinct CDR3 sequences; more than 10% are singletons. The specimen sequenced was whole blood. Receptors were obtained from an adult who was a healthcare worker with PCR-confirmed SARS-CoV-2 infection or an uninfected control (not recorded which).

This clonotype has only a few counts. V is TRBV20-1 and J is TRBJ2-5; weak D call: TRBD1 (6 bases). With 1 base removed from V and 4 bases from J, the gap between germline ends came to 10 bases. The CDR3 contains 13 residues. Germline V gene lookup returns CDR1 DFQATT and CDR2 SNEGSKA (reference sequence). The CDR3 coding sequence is TGCAGTGCTAGAGTAGTAGGGGGAGAGACCCAGTACTTC. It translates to CSARVVGGETQYF.

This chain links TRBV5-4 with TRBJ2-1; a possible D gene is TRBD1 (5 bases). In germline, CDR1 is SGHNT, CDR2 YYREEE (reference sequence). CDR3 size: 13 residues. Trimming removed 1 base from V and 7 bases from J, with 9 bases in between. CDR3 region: CASSLPPGNEQFF. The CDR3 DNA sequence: TGTGCCAGCAGCTTGCCTCCAGGGAATGAGCAGTTCTTC.

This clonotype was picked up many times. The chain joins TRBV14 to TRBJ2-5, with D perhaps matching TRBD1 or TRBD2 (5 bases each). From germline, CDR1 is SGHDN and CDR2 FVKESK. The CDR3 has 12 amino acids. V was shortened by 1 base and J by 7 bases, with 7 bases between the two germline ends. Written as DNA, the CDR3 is TGTGCCAGCAGCCAAGTCGGGACGACCCAGTACTTC. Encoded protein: CASSQVGTTQYF.

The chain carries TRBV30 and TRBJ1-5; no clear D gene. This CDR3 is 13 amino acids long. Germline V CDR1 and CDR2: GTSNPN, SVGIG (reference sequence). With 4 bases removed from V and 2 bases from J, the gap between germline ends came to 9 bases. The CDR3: CAWNAGRNQPQHF. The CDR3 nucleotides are TGTGCCTGGAATGCCGGGCGCAATCAGCCCCAGCATTTT.

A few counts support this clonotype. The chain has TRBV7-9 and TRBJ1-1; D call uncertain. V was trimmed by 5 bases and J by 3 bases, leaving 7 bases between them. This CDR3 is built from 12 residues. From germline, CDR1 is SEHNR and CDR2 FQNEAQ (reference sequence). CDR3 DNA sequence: TGTGCCAGCAGCCCGCCCTACACTGAAGCTTTCTTT. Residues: CASSPPYTEAFF.

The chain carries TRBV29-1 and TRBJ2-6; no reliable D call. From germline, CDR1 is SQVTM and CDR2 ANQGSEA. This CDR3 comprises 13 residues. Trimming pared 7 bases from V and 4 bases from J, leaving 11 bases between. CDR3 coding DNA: TGCAGCGCCTCAGGTCCCGGGGCCAACGTCCTGACTTTC. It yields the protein CSASGPGANVLTF.

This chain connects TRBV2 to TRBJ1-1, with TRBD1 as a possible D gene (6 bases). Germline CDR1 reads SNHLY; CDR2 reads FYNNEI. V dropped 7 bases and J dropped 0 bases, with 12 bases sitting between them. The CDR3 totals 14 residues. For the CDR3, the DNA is TGTGCCAGCAAACGACAGGAGATGAACACTGAAGCTTTCTTT. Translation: CASKRQEMNTEAFF.

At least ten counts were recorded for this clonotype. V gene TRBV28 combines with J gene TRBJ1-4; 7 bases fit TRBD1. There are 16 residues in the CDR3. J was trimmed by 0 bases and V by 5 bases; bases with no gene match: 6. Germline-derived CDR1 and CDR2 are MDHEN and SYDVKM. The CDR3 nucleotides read TGTGCCAGCAGTAGGACAGGCTTTGCAACTAATGAAAAACTGTTTTTT. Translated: CASSRTGFATNEKLFF.

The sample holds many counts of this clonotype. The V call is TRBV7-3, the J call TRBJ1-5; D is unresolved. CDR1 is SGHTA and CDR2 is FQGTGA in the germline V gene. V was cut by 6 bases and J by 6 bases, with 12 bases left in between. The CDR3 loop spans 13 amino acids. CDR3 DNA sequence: TGTGCCAGCAGTCAATGGGCGGGTCAGCCCCAGCATTTT. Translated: CASSQWAGQPQHF.

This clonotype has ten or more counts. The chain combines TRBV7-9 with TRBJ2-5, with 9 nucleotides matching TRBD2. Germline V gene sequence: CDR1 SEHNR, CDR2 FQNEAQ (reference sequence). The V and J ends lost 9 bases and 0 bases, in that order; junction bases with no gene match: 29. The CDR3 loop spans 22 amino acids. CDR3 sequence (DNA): TGTGCCAGAGTGCGGAGGGGTTTCAGAGACCGCGGGAGGGCCCCGTACCAAGAGACCCAGTACTTC. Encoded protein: CARVRRGFRDRGRAPYQETQYF.

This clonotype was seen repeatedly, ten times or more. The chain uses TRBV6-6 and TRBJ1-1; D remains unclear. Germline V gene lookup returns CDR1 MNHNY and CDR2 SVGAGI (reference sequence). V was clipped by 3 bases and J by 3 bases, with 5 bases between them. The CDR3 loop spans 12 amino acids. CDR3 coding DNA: TGTGCCAGCAGTTATCAGGACACTGAAGCTTTCTTT. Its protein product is CASSYQDTEAFF.

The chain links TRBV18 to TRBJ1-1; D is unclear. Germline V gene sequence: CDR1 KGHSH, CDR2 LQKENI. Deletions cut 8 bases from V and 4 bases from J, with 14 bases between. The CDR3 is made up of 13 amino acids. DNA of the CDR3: TGTGCCAGCACCCTTTCCAGCGGCACTGAAGCTTTCTTT. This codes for CASTLSSGTEAFF.

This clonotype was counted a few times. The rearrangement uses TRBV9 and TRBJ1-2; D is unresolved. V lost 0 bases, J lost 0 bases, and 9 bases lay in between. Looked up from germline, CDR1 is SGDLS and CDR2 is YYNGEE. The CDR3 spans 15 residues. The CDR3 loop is CASSVGHLANYGYTF. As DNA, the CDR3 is TGTGCCAGCAGCGTAGGGCACCTAGCTAACTATGGCTACACCTTC.

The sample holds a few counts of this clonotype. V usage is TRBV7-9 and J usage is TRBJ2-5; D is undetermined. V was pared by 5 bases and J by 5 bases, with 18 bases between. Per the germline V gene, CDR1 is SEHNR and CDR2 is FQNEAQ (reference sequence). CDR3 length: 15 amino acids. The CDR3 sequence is CASSTTSDLYETQYF. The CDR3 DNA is TGTGCCAGCAGCACCACCTCGGACCTGTATGAGACCCAGTACTTC. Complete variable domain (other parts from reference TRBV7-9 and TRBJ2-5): DTGVSQNPRHKITKRGQNVTFRCDPISEHNRLYWYRQTLGQGPEFLTYFQNEAQLEKSRLLSDRFSAERPKGSFSTLEIQRTEQGDSAMYLCASSTTSDLYETQYFGPGTRLLVL.

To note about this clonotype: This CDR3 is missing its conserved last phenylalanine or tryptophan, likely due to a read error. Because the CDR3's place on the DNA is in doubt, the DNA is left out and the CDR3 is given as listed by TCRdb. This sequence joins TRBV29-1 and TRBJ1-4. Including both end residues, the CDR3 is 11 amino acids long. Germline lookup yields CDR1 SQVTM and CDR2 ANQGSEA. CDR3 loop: CSVRDRGFFVI.

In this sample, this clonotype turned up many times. CDR3 in DNA: TGTGCCAGCAGCCAAGGATTGACTAGCGGGAGTCTTGAGGAGCAGTTCTTC. Encoded protein: CASSQGLTSGSLEEQFF. The chain joins TRBV14 to TRBJ2-1; 12 nucleotides agree with TRBD2. CDR3 length: 17 residues. The ends lost 1 base at V and 10 bases at J; junction bases unmatched: 11. Germline-derived CDR1 and CDR2 are SGHDN and FVKESK.